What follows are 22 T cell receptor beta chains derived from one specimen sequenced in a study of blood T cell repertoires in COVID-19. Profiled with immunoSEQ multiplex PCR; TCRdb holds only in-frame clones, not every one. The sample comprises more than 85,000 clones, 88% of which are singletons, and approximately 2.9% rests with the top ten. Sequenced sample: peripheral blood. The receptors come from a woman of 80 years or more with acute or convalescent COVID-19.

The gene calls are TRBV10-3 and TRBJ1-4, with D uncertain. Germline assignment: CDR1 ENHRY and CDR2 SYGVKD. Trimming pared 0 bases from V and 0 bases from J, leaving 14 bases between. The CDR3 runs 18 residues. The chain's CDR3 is CAISESISGTATNEKLFF. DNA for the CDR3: TGTGCCATCAGTGAGTCGATAAGTGGCACAGCAACTAATGAAAAACTGTTTTTT.

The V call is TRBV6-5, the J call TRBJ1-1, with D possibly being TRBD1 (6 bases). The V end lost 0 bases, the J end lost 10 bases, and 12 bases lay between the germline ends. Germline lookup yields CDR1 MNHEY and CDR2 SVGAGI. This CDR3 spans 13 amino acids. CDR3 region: CASSYSTGSRAFF. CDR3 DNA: TGTGCCAGCAGTTACTCGACAGGCTCTCGAGCTTTCTTT.

The CDR3 loop reads CASSPYRNTEAFF. CDR3 nucleotides: TGTGCCAGCAGTCCTTACAGAAACACTGAAGCTTTCTTT. V usage is TRBV27 and J usage is TRBJ1-1; D is unresolved. Trimming removed 5 bases from V and 2 bases from J, with 9 bases in between. The CDR3 runs to 13 residues. In germline, CDR1 is MNHEY, CDR2 SMNVEV (reference sequence).

CDR3 nucleotide sequence: TGTGCCAGCAGCAGGAAGACAGAGAATTATAGCAATCAGCCCCAGCATTTT. Its translation is CASSRKTENYSNQPQHF. The rearrangement joins TRBV21-1 to TRBJ1-5; TRBD1, as called in the table, went unchecked against the DNA. TRBV21-1 is a listed pseudogene. This CDR3 has 17 residues.

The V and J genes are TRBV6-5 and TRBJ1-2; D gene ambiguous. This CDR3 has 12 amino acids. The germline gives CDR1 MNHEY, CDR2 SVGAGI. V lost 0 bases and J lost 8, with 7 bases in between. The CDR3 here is CASSYSGGGYTF. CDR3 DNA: TGTGCCAGCAGTTACTCAGGAGGAGGCTACACCTTC.

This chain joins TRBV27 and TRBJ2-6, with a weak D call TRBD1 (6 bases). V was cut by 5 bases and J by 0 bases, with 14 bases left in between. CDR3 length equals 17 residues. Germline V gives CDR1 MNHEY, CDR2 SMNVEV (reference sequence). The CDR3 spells CASSTGLGSSGANVLTF. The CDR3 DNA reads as TGTGCCAGCAGTACAGGGTTGGGTAGCTCTGGGGCCAACGTCCTGACTTTC.

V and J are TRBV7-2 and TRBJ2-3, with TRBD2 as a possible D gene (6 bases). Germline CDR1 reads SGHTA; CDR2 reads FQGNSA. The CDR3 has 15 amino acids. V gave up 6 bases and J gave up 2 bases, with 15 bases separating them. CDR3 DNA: TGTGCCAGCAGTTTACGGGAGAGATACACAGATACGCAGTATTTT. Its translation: CASSLRERYTDTQYF. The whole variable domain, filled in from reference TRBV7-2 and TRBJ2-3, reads GAGVSQSPSNKVTEKGKDVELRCDPISGHTALYWYRQSLGQGLEFLIYFQGNSAPDKSGLPSDRFSAERTGGSVSTLTIQRTQQEDSAVYLCASSLRERYTDTQYFGPGTRLTVL.

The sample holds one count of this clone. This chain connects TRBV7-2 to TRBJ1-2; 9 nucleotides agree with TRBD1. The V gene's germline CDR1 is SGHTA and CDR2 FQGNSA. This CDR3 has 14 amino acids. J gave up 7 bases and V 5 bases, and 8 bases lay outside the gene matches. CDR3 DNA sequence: TGTGCCAGCAGCCCAGGACAGGGGAGGGTTGGCTACACCTTC. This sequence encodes CASSPGQGRVGYTF. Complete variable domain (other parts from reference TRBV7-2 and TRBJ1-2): GAGVSQSPSNKVTEKGKDVELRCDPISGHTALYWYRQSLGQGLEFLIYFQGNSAPDKSGLPSDRFSAERTGGSVSTLTIQRTQQEDSAVYLCASSPGQGRVGYTFGSGTRLTVV.

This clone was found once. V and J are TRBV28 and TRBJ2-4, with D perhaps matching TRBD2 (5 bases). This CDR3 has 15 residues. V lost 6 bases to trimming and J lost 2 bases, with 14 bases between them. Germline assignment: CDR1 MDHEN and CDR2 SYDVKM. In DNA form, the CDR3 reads TGTGCCAGCAGGCCCCAGCGGCAATCCAAAAACATTCAGTACTTC. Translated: CASRPQRQSKNIQYF.

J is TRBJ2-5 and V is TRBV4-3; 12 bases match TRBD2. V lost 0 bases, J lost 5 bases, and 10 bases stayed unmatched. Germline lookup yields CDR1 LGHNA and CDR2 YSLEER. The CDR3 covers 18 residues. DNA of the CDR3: TGCGCCAGCAGCCAAGATGGAGGGACTAGCGGGTATCCGGAGACCCAGTACTTC. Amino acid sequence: CASSQDGGTSGYPETQYF.

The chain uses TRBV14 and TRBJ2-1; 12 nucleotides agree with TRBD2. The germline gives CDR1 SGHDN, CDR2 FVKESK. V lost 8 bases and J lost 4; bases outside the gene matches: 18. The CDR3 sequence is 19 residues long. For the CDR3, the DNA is TGTGCCAGCTCGCACACTAGCGGGAGGAGGGGGTCTTATTACAATGAGCAGTTCTTC. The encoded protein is CASSHTSGRRGSYYNEQFF.

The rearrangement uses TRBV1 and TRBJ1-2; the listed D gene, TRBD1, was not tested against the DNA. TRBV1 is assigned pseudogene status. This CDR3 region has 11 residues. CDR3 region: CTRRTGCRYTF. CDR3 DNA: TGCACCAGAAGAACAGGGTGCCGCTACACCTTC.

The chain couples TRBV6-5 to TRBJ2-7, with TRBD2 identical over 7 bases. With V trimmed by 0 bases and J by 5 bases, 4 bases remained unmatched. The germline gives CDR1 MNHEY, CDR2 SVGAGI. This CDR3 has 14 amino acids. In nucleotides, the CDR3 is TGTGCCAGCAGTTACTCGGGACTATCTCACGAGCAGTACTTC. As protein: CASSYSGLSHEQYF.

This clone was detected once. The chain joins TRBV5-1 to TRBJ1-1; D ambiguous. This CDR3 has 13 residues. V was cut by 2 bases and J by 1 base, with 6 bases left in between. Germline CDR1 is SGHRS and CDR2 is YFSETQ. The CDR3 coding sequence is TGCGCCAGCAGCTTCTCCGGGAACACTGAAGCTTTCTTT. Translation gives CASSFSGNTEAFF.

In DNA form, the CDR3 reads TGTGCCAGCAGCCGCCCGGGCGGGTTGACCTACGAGCAGTACTTC. It specifies CASSRPGGLTYEQYF. The rearrangement uses TRBV2 and TRBJ2-7; tentatively, D is TRBD2 (5 bases). The germline gives CDR1 SNHLY, CDR2 FYNNEI. With 6 bases removed from V and 2 bases from J, the gap between germline ends came to 17 bases. The CDR3 extends over 15 amino acids.

CDR3 in amino acids: CASSLDSYLPNEKLFF. The DNA of the CDR3 is TGTGCCAGCAGCTTAGACAGTTATTTGCCTAATGAAAAACTGTTTTTT. The chain recombines TRBV7-2 with TRBJ1-4, with D unresolved. CDR3 length equals 16 residues. Germline V gene data show CDR1 as SGHTA and CDR2 as FQGNSA. V was clipped by 1 base and J by 3 bases, with 12 bases between them.

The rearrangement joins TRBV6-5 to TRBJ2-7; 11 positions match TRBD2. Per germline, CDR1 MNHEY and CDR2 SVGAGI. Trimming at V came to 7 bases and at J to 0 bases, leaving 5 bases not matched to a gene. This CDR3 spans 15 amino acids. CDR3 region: CASIMTSGNSYEQYF. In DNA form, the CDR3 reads TGTGCCAGCATTATGACTAGCGGGAACTCCTACGAGCAGTACTTC.

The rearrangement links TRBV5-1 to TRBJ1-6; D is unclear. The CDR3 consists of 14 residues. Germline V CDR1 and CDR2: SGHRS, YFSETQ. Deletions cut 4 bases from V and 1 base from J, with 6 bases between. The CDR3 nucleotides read TGCGCCAGCAGCGCCGGGTCCTATAATTCACCCCTCCACTTT. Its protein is CASSAGSYNSPLHF.

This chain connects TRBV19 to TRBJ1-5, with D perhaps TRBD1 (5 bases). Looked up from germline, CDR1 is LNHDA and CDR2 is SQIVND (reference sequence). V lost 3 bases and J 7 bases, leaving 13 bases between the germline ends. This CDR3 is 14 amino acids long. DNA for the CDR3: TGTGCCAGTAGTATTGTGGCAGGGCGCCAGCCCCAGCATTTT. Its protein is CASSIVAGRQPQHF.

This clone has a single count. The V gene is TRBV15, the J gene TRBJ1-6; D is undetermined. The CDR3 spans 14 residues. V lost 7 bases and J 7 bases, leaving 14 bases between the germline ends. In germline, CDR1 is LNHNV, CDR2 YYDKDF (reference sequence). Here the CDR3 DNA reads TGTGCCACCAACAAACAGAATACCAATTCACCCCTCCACTTT. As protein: CATNKQNTNSPLHF.

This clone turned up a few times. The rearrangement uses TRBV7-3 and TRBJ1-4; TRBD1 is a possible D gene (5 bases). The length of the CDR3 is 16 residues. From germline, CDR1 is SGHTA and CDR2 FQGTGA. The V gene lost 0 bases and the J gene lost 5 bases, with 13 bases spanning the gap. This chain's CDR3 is CASSLTGGTENEKLFF. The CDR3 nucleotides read TGTGCCAGCAGCTTAACGGGCGGGACTGAGAATGAAAAACTGTTTTTT.

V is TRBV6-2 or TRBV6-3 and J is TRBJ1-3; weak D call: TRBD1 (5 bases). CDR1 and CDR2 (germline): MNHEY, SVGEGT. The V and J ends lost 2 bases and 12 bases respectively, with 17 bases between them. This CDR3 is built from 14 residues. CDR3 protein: CASSYATSGLSIYF. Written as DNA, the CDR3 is TGTGCCAGCAGTTACGCTACCTCGGGACTCAGCATATATTTT.